This TCR beta chain was recorded in a study of blood T cell repertoires in COVID-19. Study-wide background: Collection of acute and convalescent COVID-19 samples took place in the United States, Italy and Spain. T cells, B-cell-depleted T cells, or PBMCs supplied cDNA or gDNA.

The CDR3 is 17 amino acids. Germline V lookup: CDR1 SEHNR, CDR2 FQNEAQ (reference sequence). J gave up 1 base and V 4 bases, and 10 bases lay outside the gene matches. Original analysis: Amplification from reference gene primers served as the basis for estimated nucleated cell counts. Sequencing was performed with immunoSEQ multiplex PCR; in TCRdb, only in-frame clones are kept and a portion is missing. That table supplies the V and J calls and clone size; D and trimming were determined from the DNA. The profile shows around 50,000 clones, more than 70% of them singletons. The receptor comes from a human donor in a cohort sampled during active COVID-19. The chain carries TRBV7-9 and TRBJ2-5, with 9 bases identical to TRBD2. The sample comprised peripheral blood. Here the CDR3 DNA reads TGTGCCAGCAGCTGGCGGGAGGGCCTAGGAGGCCAAGAGACCCAGTACTTC. Protein sequence: CASSWREGLGGQETQYF.